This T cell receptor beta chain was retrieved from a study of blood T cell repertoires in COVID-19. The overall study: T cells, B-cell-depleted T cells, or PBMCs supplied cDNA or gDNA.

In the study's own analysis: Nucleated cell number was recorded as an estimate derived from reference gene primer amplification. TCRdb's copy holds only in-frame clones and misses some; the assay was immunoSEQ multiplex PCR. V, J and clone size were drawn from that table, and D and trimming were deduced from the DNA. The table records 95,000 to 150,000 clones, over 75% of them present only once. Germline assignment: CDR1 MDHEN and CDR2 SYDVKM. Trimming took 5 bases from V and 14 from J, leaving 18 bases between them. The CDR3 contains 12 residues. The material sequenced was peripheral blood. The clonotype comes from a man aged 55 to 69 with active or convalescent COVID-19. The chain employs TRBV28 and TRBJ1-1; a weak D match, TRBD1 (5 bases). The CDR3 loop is CASSRRQQITFF. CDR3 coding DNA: TGTGCCAGCAGTCGAAGACAGCAGATTACCTTCTTT.